What follows are 11 T cell receptor beta chains derived from one specimen sequenced in a study of shared clonotypes between healthy human individuals. CD45RO-negative CD8 cells positively selected for CCR7 made up the naive population, which excluded terminally differentiated effector memory CD45RA+ cells. TCRdb's table, derived via immunoSEQ multiplex PCR, lists solely in-frame clones and lacks some. The sample carries around 2,000,000 clones, approximately 94% recorded once. The sample comprised naive CD8+ T cells sorted from blood. Receptors were obtained from a man aged 18 to 29 in good health.

The J gene is TRBJ2-7, the V gene TRBV6-6, with D perhaps TRBD2 (6 bases). Trimming took off 6 bases at V and 6 bases at J, with 12 bases between the two ends. The CDR3 totals 12 residues. Germline CDR1 reads MNHNY; CDR2 reads SVGAGI (reference sequence). DNA for the CDR3: TGTGCCAGCAGAGATTCGGGAGCCGAGCAGTACTTC. Protein: CASRDSGAEQYF.

The V gene is TRBV7-2, the J gene TRBJ1-1; the D gene is possibly TRBD1 (5 bases). Germline V gives CDR1 SGHTA, CDR2 FQGNSA. V shed 5 bases and J shed 4 bases, with 17 bases lying between them. The CDR3 consists of 15 residues. The CDR3 DNA follows: TGTGCCAGCAGCCACTCGGTGGCAGGGTTCACTGAAGCTTTCTTT. Its protein is CASSHSVAGFTEAFF.

The CDR3 sequence is CASSPWGRNTEAFF. The CDR3, as DNA: TGTGCCAGCAGCCCCTGGGGACGGAACACTGAAGCTTTCTTT. V is TRBV5-8 and J is TRBJ1-1, with D tentatively TRBD1 (5 bases). Trimming removed 4 bases from V and 1 base from J, with 11 bases in between. This CDR3 contains 14 residues. Germline V gene data show CDR1 as SGHTS and CDR2 as YDEGEE.

V usage is TRBV6-5 and J usage is TRBJ2-5; 8 positions agree with TRBD1. CDR1 and CDR2 from the germline V gene are MNHEY and SVGAGI. There are 15 residues in the CDR3. The V and J ends lost 5 bases and 4 bases, in that order; junction bases with no gene match: 9. CDR3 DNA: TGTGCCAGCAGTCCGACAGGGGAGACCCCAGAGACCCAGTACTTC. Its protein is CASSPTGETPETQYF.

The CDR3 nucleotides are TGTGCCAGCACCCCATCCACAGGGGGTTTCTACAATGAGCAGTTCTTC. Its protein is CASTPSTGGFYNEQFF. This chain links TRBV7-9 with TRBJ2-1, with 8 bases fitting TRBD1. This CDR3 contains 16 residues. Trimming took 7 bases from V and 3 from J; bases not matched to a gene: 11. Germline V gives CDR1 SEHNR, CDR2 FQNEAQ (reference sequence).

The rearrangement uses TRBV15 and TRBJ2-7, with 9 bases matching TRBD1. Germline loops: CDR1 LNHNV, CDR2 YYDKDF (reference sequence). Germline trimming cut 6 bases from V and 6 bases from J; bases unmatched to any gene: 9. The CDR3 runs to 14 residues. The CDR3 DNA is TGTGCCACCAGAAACCGGGACAGGGCCCCCGAGCAGTACTTC. Protein sequence: CATRNRDRAPEQYF.

This chain uses TRBV5-6 with TRBJ2-7; 9 bases are a match to TRBD2. Germline CDR1 SGHDT, CDR2 YYEEEE. V gave up 3 bases and J gave up 3 bases; unmatched junction bases: 4. The CDR3 has 14 amino acids. CDR3 in DNA: TGTGCCAGCAGCTCGGGACTAGCATACTACGAGCAGTACTTC. Amino acids: CASSSGLAYYEQYF.

As concerns this clone: Other DNA variants within this sample encode the same CDR3. The V and J genes are TRBV7-9 and TRBJ2-2; no clear D gene. The CDR3 consists of 12 residues. CDR1 is SEHNR, CDR2 FQNEAQ, per germline (reference sequence). V lost 1 base to trimming and J lost 7 bases, with 4 bases between them. The DNA for the CDR3 is TGTGCCAGCAGCTTAGGAGACGGGGAGCTGTTTTTT. It encodes CASSLGDGELFF.

A note on this clone: The sample has other DNA sequences that encode this CDR3 too. The rearrangement links TRBV28 to TRBJ2-7; the D is unclear. Germline V gene sequence: CDR1 MDHEN, CDR2 SYDVKM. V was clipped by 4 bases and J by 0 bases, with 4 bases between them. The CDR3 is 12 residues long. CDR3 region: CASSWDSYEQYF. In DNA form, the CDR3 reads TGTGCCAGCAGTTGGGACTCCTACGAGCAGTACTTC.

The chain links TRBV6-5 to TRBJ1-1; 12 nucleotides align to TRBD1. Looked up from germline, CDR1 is MNHEY and CDR2 is SVGAGI. The CDR3 consists of 15 residues. The V segment lost 4 bases and the J segment 4 bases; nucleotides outside the gene matches: 4. The CDR3 coding sequence is TGTGCCAGCAGTTTCCCGGGACAGGGGGCCACTGAAGCTTTCTTT. It codes for CASSFPGQGATEAFF.

The CDR3 region is CASSGLTGNEKLFF. The CDR3 DNA follows: TGTGCCAGCAGCGGCCTGACAGGGAATGAAAAACTGTTTTTT. The rearrangement joins TRBV7-6 to TRBJ1-4; 7 bases fit TRBD1. From germline, CDR1 is SGHVS and CDR2 FNYEAQ. J gave up 5 bases and V 5 bases, and 5 bases lay outside the gene matches. The CDR3 loop spans 14 amino acids.